These 27 T cell receptor beta chains originate from one sample sequenced in a study of cytomegalovirus exposure and HLA in healthy donors. Here immunoSEQ multiplex PCR was the method, and the copy in TCRdb shows in-frame clones only, minus some. The sample consists of nearly 200,000 clones, roughly 84% of them appearing once. The specimen was PBMCs. The receptors derive from a woman in her 30s in good health and CMV-seropositive.

CDR3 in amino acids: CASSSLFTRELFF. The DNA of the CDR3 is TGTGCCAGCAGTTCCCTGTTCACTCGGGAGCTGTTTTTT. The J gene is TRBJ2-2, the V gene TRBV6-5, with D hard to call. This CDR3 comprises 13 residues. The germline V and J ends were trimmed by 4 bases and 9 bases, with 12 bases remaining between them. Germline CDR1 and CDR2: MNHEY and SVGAGI.

V gene TRBV6-5 combines with J gene TRBJ1-1, with TRBD1 matching 7 bases. J was trimmed by 9 bases and V by 0 bases; bases with no gene match: 4. The CDR3 has 13 residues. CDR1 MNHEY and CDR2 SVGAGI come from the germline V gene. CDR3 DNA: TGTGCCAGCAGTTACTCAGGGGGCGAAAAAGCTTTCTTT. Its translation: CASSYSGGEKAFF.

The chain has TRBV6-6 and TRBJ2-1, with D possibly TRBD1 on 6 matching bases. CDR3 size: 12 residues. V was clipped by 7 bases and J by 9 bases, with 13 bases between them. In germline, CDR1 is MNHNY, CDR2 SVGAGI (reference sequence). The CDR3 here is CASTLDSSEQFF. The CDR3, as DNA: TGTGCCAGCACCTTGGACAGCTCTGAGCAGTTCTTC.

The chain joins TRBV27 to TRBJ1-5, with 9 nucleotides matching TRBD1. CDR3 length: 14 residues. CDR1 and CDR2 from the germline V gene are MNHEY and SMNVEV (reference sequence). Germline trimming cut 5 bases from V and 8 bases from J; bases unmatched to any gene: 7. As DNA, the CDR3 is TGTGCCAGCAGTGGGGACAGGGTGGTTAAGCCCCAGCATTTT. It specifies CASSGDRVVKPQHF.

The chain is built from TRBV5-1 and TRBJ2-2; perhaps TRBD2 as D (5 bases). Germline loops: CDR1 SGHRS, CDR2 YFSETQ. This CDR3 has 11 amino acids. The V gene lost 5 bases and the J gene lost 6 bases, with 5 bases spanning the gap. CDR3 sequence reads: CASRLAGELFF. The CDR3 DNA follows: TGCGCCAGCAGACTAGCCGGGGAGCTGTTTTTT.

The V call is TRBV5-1, the J call TRBJ2-2; 11 nucleotides match TRBD2. The CDR3 length is 18 residues. V lost 3 bases, J lost 4 bases, and 11 bases stayed unmatched. Germline V lookup: CDR1 SGHRS, CDR2 YFSETQ. The CDR3 protein is CASSWELAGVRSTGELFF. As DNA, the CDR3 is TGCGCCAGCAGCTGGGAACTAGCGGGAGTTCGTAGCACCGGGGAGCTGTTTTTT.

The rearrangement joins TRBV7-2 to TRBJ1-2; tentatively, D is TRBD1 (6 bases). V was cut by 5 bases and J by 3 bases, with 22 bases left in between. Germline V lookup: CDR1 SGHTA, CDR2 FQGNSA. This CDR3 region has 17 residues. CDR3 DNA sequence: TGTGCCAGCAGCGACGGACGACAGGTTAAGCCCTACTATGGCTACACCTTC. Translated: CASSDGRQVKPYYGYTF.

The V gene is TRBV18, the J gene TRBJ2-6, with TRBD2 as a possible D gene (5 bases). The CDR3 contains 16 residues. Trimming took off 1 base at V and 2 bases at J, with 9 bases between the two ends. Germline CDR1 is KGHSH and CDR2 is LQKENI. The CDR3 here is CASSPRSGTGANVLTF. The CDR3 DNA reads as TGTGCCAGCTCACCACGGTCGGGGACTGGGGCCAACGTCCTGACTTTC.

Concerning this clone: Germline and junction disagree at one end, which may indicate a read error. The chain joins TRBV5-1 to TRBJ2-7; 11 bases map to TRBD1. CDR1 is SGHRS and CDR2 is YFSETQ in the germline V gene. The CDR3 is 13 amino acids. Written as DNA, the CDR3 is TGCGCCAGCAGCGCCCGGGACAGGGGGGATTTGACATTC. It encodes CASSARDRGDLTF. The whole variable domain, filled in from reference TRBV5-1 and TRBJ2-7, reads KAGVTQTPRYLIKTRGQQVTLSCSPISGHRSVSWYQQTPGQGLQFLFEYFSETQRNKGNFPGRFSGRQFSNSRSEMNVSTLELGDSALYLCASSARDRGDLTFGPGTRLTVT.

V and J are TRBV29-1 and TRBJ2-1; 7 nucleotides match TRBD2. CDR1 and CDR2 from the germline V gene are SQVTM and ANQGSEA. J lost 8 bases, V lost 5 bases, and 12 bases had no gene match. The CDR3 covers 14 residues. CDR3 sequence (DNA): TGCAGCGTTACGGCGGGAGTATCGCTGGATGAGCAGTTCTTC. Protein: CSVTAGVSLDEQFF.

The chain recombines TRBV6-5 with TRBJ2-3, with D uncertain. This CDR3 is 14 amino acids long. With 5 bases removed from V and 2 bases from J, the gap between germline ends came to 11 bases. The germline V gene has CDR1 MNHEY and CDR2 SVGAGI. CDR3 region: CASSARVPTDTQYF. DNA of the CDR3: TGTGCCAGCAGTGCACGAGTCCCCACAGATACGCAGTATTTT.

This clone came up once. The J gene is TRBJ2-2, the V gene TRBV25-1; the match to TRBD2 covers 10 bases. The length of the CDR3 is 15 residues. Germline loops: CDR1 MGHDK, CDR2 SYGVNS. The junction had 3 bases not matched to a gene; V was cut back by 6 bases and J by 2 bases. CDR3 protein: CASRGLATNTGELFF. The CDR3 nucleotides read TGTGCCAGCAGGGGACTAGCGACAAACACCGGGGAGCTGTTTTTT.

Only a few counts were recorded for this clone. The chain combines TRBV5-4 with TRBJ2-2; 8 positions match TRBD2. Germline V gives CDR1 SGHNT, CDR2 YYREEE (reference sequence). This CDR3 has 16 residues. J was trimmed by 5 bases and V by 3 bases; bases with no gene match: 9. CDR3: CASSWGRLAQTGELFF. The DNA for the CDR3 is TGTGCCAGCAGCTGGGGACGACTAGCGCAAACCGGGGAGCTGTTTTTT.

This clone appeared a single time. This sequence joins TRBV27 and TRBJ2-3; 12 nucleotides align to TRBD2. Unmatched junction bases numbered 12, after V lost 4 bases and J lost 4 bases. Germline V gene lookup returns CDR1 MNHEY and CDR2 SMNVEV (reference sequence). The CDR3 loop spans 18 amino acids. The CDR3 nucleotides are TGTGCCAGCAGTTCCCTCCTAGCGGGAGGGCGATTGGCAGATACGCAGTATTTT. It yields the protein CASSSLLAGGRLADTQYF.

This clone was counted between two and nine times. This sequence joins TRBV11-2 and TRBJ2-3; D is unresolved. This CDR3 has 13 residues. Germline V gene data show CDR1 as SGHAT and CDR2 as FQNNGV. Trimming shortened V by 4 bases and J by 4 bases, and 9 bases separated the two germline ends. The CDR3 spells CASSSQTSDTQYF. CDR3 DNA sequence: TGTGCCAGCAGCTCTCAGACATCAGATACGCAGTATTTT.

The chain carries TRBV7-2 and TRBJ2-3, with 9 nucleotides matching TRBD1. In germline, CDR1 is SGHTA, CDR2 FQGNSA. Trimming cost V 5 bases and J 3 bases; bases outside gene matches: 6. This CDR3 has 15 residues. The CDR3 DNA sequence: TGTGCCAGCAGCCTGCGACAGGGGGGGACAGATACGCAGTATTTT. Its translation is CASSLRQGGTDTQYF.

In nucleotides, the CDR3 is TGTGCCAGCTCACCTAGCCTTGGGAATGAGCAGTTCTTC. Translation: CASSPSLGNEQFF. This sequence joins TRBV18 and TRBJ2-1; D is uncertain. The ends were cut back, 3 bases at V and 7 bases at J, with 10 bases in the middle. The CDR3 covers 13 residues. The germline V gene encodes CDR1 KGHSH and CDR2 LQKENI.

The chain recombines TRBV7-8 with TRBJ2-5; 8 nucleotides line up with TRBD2. This CDR3 contains 14 residues. Per germline, CDR1 SGHVS and CDR2 FQNEAQ. After removal of 6 bases from V and 1 base from J, the junction contained 4 bases not matched to a gene. The CDR3 spells CASRLTSGQETQYF. The CDR3 region has the DNA TGTGCCAGCAGATTAACTAGCGGCCAAGAGACCCAGTACTTC.

The rearrangement links TRBV6-6 to TRBJ2-7; TRBD2 aligns across 8 bases. CDR1 and CDR2 (germline): MNHNY, SVGAGI (reference sequence). The V gene end was trimmed by 6 bases and the J gene end by 2 bases; junction bases not matched to a gene: 6. The CDR3 extends over 14 amino acids. CDR3 nucleotide sequence: TGTGCCAGCAGGCAAAAGCGGGAGCCCTACGAGCAGTACTTC. Amino acids: CASRQKREPYEQYF.

This clone was seen just once. CDR3: CASSSPSQGLGEQYF. The CDR3 nucleotides are TGTGCCAGCAGTTCCCCCTCACAGGGTTTGGGGGAGCAGTACTTC. The chain uses TRBV27 and TRBJ2-7, with a possible D match to TRBD1 (6 bases). Germline assignment: CDR1 MNHEY and CDR2 SMNVEV (reference sequence). Trimming removed 4 bases at V and 7 bases at J, with 20 bases between. The CDR3 extends over 15 amino acids.

V and J are TRBV6-5 and TRBJ1-2, with 12 bases fitting TRBD1. Germline loops: CDR1 MNHEY, CDR2 SVGAGI. V was pared by 6 bases and J by 8 bases, with 7 bases of the junction left unmatched. CDR3 length: 14 residues. The chain's CDR3 is CASRGDRGRQGYTF. CDR3 coding DNA: TGTGCCAGCAGAGGGGACAGGGGGCGTCAAGGCTACACCTTC.

The chain links TRBV28 to TRBJ2-1, with 9 bases fitting TRBD1. CDR1 and CDR2 from the germline V gene are MDHEN and SYDVKM. J lost 4 bases, V lost 3 bases, and 7 bases had no gene match. CDR3 length: 16 amino acids. CDR3 coding DNA: TGTGCCAGCAGTTTCAATGGACAGGGGTGGTACAATGAGCAGTTCTTC. Protein: CASSFNGQGWYNEQFF.

V is TRBV27 and J is TRBJ2-1; 7 nucleotides line up with TRBD2. This CDR3 has 15 amino acids. Trimming cost V 1 base and J 8 bases; bases outside gene matches: 8. Germline CDR1 is MNHEY and CDR2 is SMNVEV (reference sequence). The CDR3 reads CASSLYGERGDEQFF. In DNA, the CDR3 is TGTGCCAGCAGTTTATACGGGGAGCGGGGCGATGAGCAGTTCTTC.

CDR3 nucleotides: TGTGCCAGCAGTTATGGGGGGGATTACAATGAGCAGTTCTTC. This codes for CASSYGGDYNEQFF. The chain recombines TRBV6-5 with TRBJ2-1, with 7 bases matching TRBD2. The CDR3 has 14 residues. Losses at the gene ends were 3 bases for V and 4 bases for J; bases not matched to a gene: 3. Germline loops: CDR1 MNHEY, CDR2 SVGAGI.

The genes are TRBV20-1 and TRBJ2-3; no clear D gene. From germline, CDR1 is DFQATT and CDR2 SNEGSKA (reference sequence). CDR3 length: 11 residues. Trimming cost V 6 bases and J 6 bases, with 10 bases left between them. CDR3 sequence: CSAPIGDTQYF. The DNA of the CDR3 is TGCAGTGCCCCCATCGGGGATACGCAGTATTTT.

The chain links TRBV5-1 to TRBJ2-7, with D perhaps matching TRBD1 (6 bases). The V end lost 0 bases, the J end lost 2 bases, and 15 bases lay between the germline ends. The germline V gene has CDR1 SGHRS and CDR2 YFSETQ. The CDR3 loop spans 16 amino acids. The CDR3 region has the DNA TGCGCCAGCAGCTTGGAACAGGGACACCTAGCCTACGAGCAGTACTTC. This sequence encodes CASSLEQGHLAYEQYF. Full variable domain (remainder filled in from reference TRBV5-1 and TRBJ2-7): KAGVTQTPRYLIKTRGQQVTLSCSPISGHRSVSWYQQTPGQGLQFLFEYFSETQRNKGNFPGRFSGRQFSNSRSEMNVSTLELGDSALYLCASSLEQGHLAYEQYFGPGTRLTVT.

V and J are TRBV19 and TRBJ2-2; perhaps TRBD1 as D (5 bases). The CDR3 is made up of 12 amino acids. V was cut by 9 bases and J by 1 base, with 6 bases left in between. Germline V CDR1 and CDR2: LNHDA, SQIVND (reference sequence). This chain's CDR3 is CASDRNTGELFF. The CDR3 nucleotides read TGTGCCAGCGACAGGAACACCGGGGAGCTGTTTTTT.